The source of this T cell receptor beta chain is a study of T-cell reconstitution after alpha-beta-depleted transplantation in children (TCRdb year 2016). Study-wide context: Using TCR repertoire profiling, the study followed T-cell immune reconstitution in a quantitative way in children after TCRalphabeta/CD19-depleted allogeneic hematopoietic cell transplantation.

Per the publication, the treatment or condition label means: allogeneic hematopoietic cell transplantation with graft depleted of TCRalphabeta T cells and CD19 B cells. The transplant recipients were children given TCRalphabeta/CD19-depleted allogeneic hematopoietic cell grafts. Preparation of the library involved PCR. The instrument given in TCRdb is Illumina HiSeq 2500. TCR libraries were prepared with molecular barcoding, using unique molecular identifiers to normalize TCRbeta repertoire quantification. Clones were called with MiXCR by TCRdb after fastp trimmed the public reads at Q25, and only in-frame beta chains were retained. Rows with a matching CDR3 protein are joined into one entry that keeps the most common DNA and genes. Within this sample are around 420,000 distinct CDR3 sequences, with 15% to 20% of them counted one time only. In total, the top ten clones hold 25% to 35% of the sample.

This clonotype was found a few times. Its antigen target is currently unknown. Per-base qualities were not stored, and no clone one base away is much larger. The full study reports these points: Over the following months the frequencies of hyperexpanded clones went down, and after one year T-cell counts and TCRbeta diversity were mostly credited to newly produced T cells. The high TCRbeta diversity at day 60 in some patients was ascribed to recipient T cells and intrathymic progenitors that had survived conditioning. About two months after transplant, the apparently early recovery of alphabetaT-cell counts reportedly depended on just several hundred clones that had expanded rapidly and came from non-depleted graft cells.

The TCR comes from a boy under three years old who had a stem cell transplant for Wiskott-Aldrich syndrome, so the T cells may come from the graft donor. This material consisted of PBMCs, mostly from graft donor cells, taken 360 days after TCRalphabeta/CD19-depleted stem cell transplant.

The bases are TGTGCCATCAGGCCCTGGACTAGCGGGAGCGTCGGCACAGATACGCAGTATTTT. The translation is CAIRPWTSGSVGTDTQYF. The sequence links TRBV10-3 to TRBJ2-3; 13 bases in between match TRBD2. As encoded in the germline V gene, CDR1 is ENHRY while CDR2 is SYGVKD. The CDR3 has 18 amino acids, counting the end cysteine and phenylalanine. Just CDR3 DNA is preserved here, 54 bases in frame from base 1. Trimming takes 6 bases off V and 1 base off J; junction bases not matched to a gene: 10.